The entry below describes one TCR beta chain. Germline-derived CDR1 and CDR2 are SGHNT and YYREEE (reference sequence). The CDR3 is 14 residues long. V was cut by 2 bases and J by 5 bases, with 8 bases left in between. Authors' data handling: Nucleated cell counts were estimated from reference gene primer amplification. TCRdb keeps only in-frame clones here, not all; method: immunoSEQ multiplex PCR. From that table come the V and J calls and clone size; the DNA was used to work out D and trimming. The table has about 300,000 clones, around 84% seen once. Participants came from about two dozen US areas, aged about 18 to 90 years. Cohort placement rested on clinical history that participants reported themselves. These data come from a study of blood T cell repertoires in COVID-19.

The chain employs TRBV5-4 and TRBJ1-6, with unresolved D. The sample comprised PBMCs or T cells enriched from blood (not recorded which). The TCR sequence derives from a woman under 30 who had recovered from COVID-19. The CDR3, as DNA: TGTGCCAGCAGCTTTGCCGGGAATAATTCACCCCTCCACTTT. Protein product: CASSFAGNNSPLHF.